Each of the 17 T cell receptor beta chains below was sequenced from the same sample in a study of blood T cells in healthy people across ages. A second 7 to 11 cycle PCR used barcoded and J-beta primers. TCRdb redid the calling of the 5' RACE reads with MiXCR, one entry per CDR3 protein. The data show approximately 800,000 distinct CDR3 sequences, with approximately 24% seen just once and 2.5% to 3.5% held by the top ten. Another study also made use of these data, one on T cells of mothers and their children.

The sequenced material came from blood. These receptors all stem from a boy aged 5-17 years in good health.

This clonotype has only a few counts. The chain combines TRBV11-1 with TRBJ2-3; 8 nucleotides line up with TRBD2. This CDR3 contains 16 residues. The germline V gene encodes CDR1 SGHAT and CDR2 FQDESV (reference sequence). V trimming: 5 bases; J trimming: 3 bases; junction bases outside the gene matches: 10. CDR3 region: CASSRTGSGGTDTQYF. The CDR3, as DNA: TGTGCCAGCAGCCGGACCGGATCGGGGGGGACAGATACGCAGTATTTT.

This clonotype was counted a few times. This chain links TRBV4-2 with TRBJ2-5, with TRBD1 matching over 9 bases. The germline V gene encodes CDR1 LGHNA and CDR2 YNFKEQ. This CDR3 has 15 residues. After removal of 3 bases from V and 5 bases from J, the junction contained 7 bases not matched to a gene. The CDR3 loop is CASSQGDRDRETQYF. The CDR3 DNA follows: TGTGCCAGCAGCCAGGGGGACAGGGACCGGGAGACCCAGTACTTC.

The chain employs TRBV12-5 and TRBJ1-3; D ambiguous. The length of the CDR3 is 15 residues. Trimming pared 6 bases from V and 4 bases from J, leaving 16 bases between. The germline gives CDR1 LGHNT, CDR2 FRNRAP. CDR3 bases: TGTGCTAGTGGCCCTTTGCTCGGAGGGGGAAACACCATATATTTT. The encoded protein is CASGPLLGGGNTIYF.

This clonotype was seen a handful of times. The chain joins TRBV12-3 or TRBV12-4 to TRBJ1-2; TRBD1 is a possible D gene (6 bases). The CDR3 sequence is 14 residues long. Trimming took 4 bases from V and 6 from J, leaving 15 bases between them. The CDR3 loop reads CASSSSGDTHGYTF. The CDR3 nucleotides read TGTGCCAGCAGTTCCTCCGGGGACACACATGGCTACACCTTC.

This chain links TRBV4-2 with TRBJ2-1; D might be TRBD2 (5 bases). V lost 3 bases and J 5 bases, leaving 11 bases between the germline ends. The length of the CDR3 is 14 residues. CDR1 and CDR2 (germline): LGHNA, YNFKEQ. The CDR3 reads CASSQDPGDNEQFF. CDR3 DNA: TGTGCCAGCAGCCAGGACCCCGGGGACAATGAGCAGTTCTTC.

This clonotype has more than one count but fewer than ten. The V call is TRBV5-1, the J call TRBJ2-2; a possible D gene is TRBD1 (6 bases). Trimming left V 0 bases short and J 3 bases short, with 12 bases between. Germline V gene data show CDR1 as SGHRS and CDR2 as YFSETQ. The CDR3 runs 16 residues. CDR3 sequence: CASSLAQGGDTGELFF. The CDR3 nucleotides read TGCGCCAGCAGCTTGGCACAGGGCGGCGACACCGGGGAGCTGTTTTTT. The full variable domain, rest sourced from reference TRBV5-1 and TRBJ2-2, is KAGVTQTPRYLIKTRGQQVTLSCSPISGHRSVSWYQQTPGQGLQFLFEYFSETQRNKGNFPGRFSGRQFSNSRSEMNVSTLELGDSALYLCASSLAQGGDTGELFFGEGSRLTVL.

The count of this clonotype is one. The chain links TRBV20-1 to TRBJ2-3; 8 bases are a match to TRBD2. The length of the CDR3 is 17 residues. Trimming removed 3 bases from V and 3 bases from J; junction bases left unmatched: 14. CDR1 DFQATT and CDR2 SNEGSKA come from the germline V gene (reference sequence). In nucleotides, the CDR3 is TGCAGTGCTAGTGATGGCCTCGGGGGGGCCTTAACAGATACGCAGTATTTT. It yields the protein CSASDGLGGALTDTQYF.

This clonotype was picked up a small number of times. The chain recombines TRBV24-1 with TRBJ2-2; tentatively, D is TRBD1 (6 bases). The V and J ends lost 8 bases and 0 bases respectively, with 18 bases between them. CDR3 length: 17 amino acids. Germline V lookup: CDR1 KGHDR, CDR2 SFDVKD. CDR3 nucleotides: TGTGCCACCACCGTCCCCTGGACAGACTCGAACACCGGGGAGCTGTTTTTT. This codes for CATTVPWTDSNTGELFF.

This clonotype has just one count. V gene TRBV6-2 or TRBV6-3 combines with J gene TRBJ2-7; D is perhaps TRBD1 or TRBD2 (5 bases each). The CDR3 sequence is 15 residues long. The V and J ends lost 4 bases and 0 bases respectively, with 13 bases between them. Germline CDR1 MNHEY, CDR2 SVGEGT. The CDR3, as DNA: TGTGCCAGCAGTTGGCAGGGAACTAGCTCCTACGAGCAGTACTTC. Amino acids: CASSWQGTSSYEQYF.

This clonotype has only one observation. As DNA, the CDR3 is TGTGCCACCAGCAGAGATTCGGGGGGCATTCAGCCCCAGCATTTT. The encoded protein is CATSRDSGGIQPQHF. The V and J genes are TRBV15 and TRBJ1-5; possible D gene TRBD1, 6 bases. The length of the CDR3 is 15 residues. CDR1 LNHNV and CDR2 YYDKDF come from the germline V gene (reference sequence). V was clipped by 0 bases and J by 6 bases, with 12 bases between them.

This clonotype came up a few times. At one of its ends the junction is not consistent with the germline gene, which may arise from a read error. The genes are TRBV9 and TRBJ2-7; possibly TRBD1 or TRBD2 for D (5 bases each). The length of the CDR3 is 15 residues. Germline V gene sequence: CDR1 SGDLS, CDR2 YYNGEE. The CDR3 here is CASSVGRGLHYEQYF. The CDR3 DNA sequence: TGCGCCAGCAGCGTAGGACGGGGCCTCCACTACGAGCAGTACTTC.

The V and J genes are TRBV4-1 and TRBJ2-1; a weak D match, TRBD2 (6 bases). The V end was cut by 1 base, the J end by 10 bases, with 17 bases between. The CDR3 extends over 15 amino acids. The germline CDR1 and CDR2 sequences are MGHRA and YSYEKL. The CDR3 nucleotides read TGCGCCAGCAGCCAAGCGACGAATAACCGGGGGGAGCAGTTCTTC. Translation: CASSQATNNRGEQFF.

This clonotype showed up just a few times. The rearrangement joins TRBV6-1 to TRBJ2-3; 7 bases map to TRBD1. This CDR3 has 15 amino acids. Unmatched junction bases numbered 9, after V lost 7 bases and J lost 2 bases. Germline CDR1 reads MNHNS; CDR2 reads SASEGT. The CDR3 sequence: CASTPGRGSTDTQYF. As DNA, the CDR3 is TGTGCCAGCACTCCAGGCAGGGGGTCCACAGATACGCAGTATTTT.

This clonotype has more than one count but fewer than ten. The chain combines TRBV28 with TRBJ2-7; TRBD1 agrees at 7 bases. The CDR3 contains 15 residues. J was trimmed by 4 bases and V by 1 base; bases with no gene match: 7. The germline gives CDR1 MDHEN, CDR2 SYDVKM. Here the CDR3 DNA reads TGTGCCAGCAGTTTATCAGGGGACAGACTATACGAGCAGTACTTC. It encodes CASSLSGDRLYEQYF.

The chain recombines TRBV21-1 with TRBJ2-6; TRBD1, as called in the table, went unchecked against the DNA. TRBV21-1 is described as a pseudogene. The CDR3 spans 18 residues. The CDR3 loop reads CASSKGRDFCRGANVLTF. CDR3 nucleotide sequence: TGTGCCAGCAGCAAAGGCAGGGATTTTTGTCGTGGGGCCAACGTCCTGACTTTC.

There are a few counts of this clonotype. The rearrangement joins TRBV11-2 to TRBJ2-6; D not resolved. Germline V gene data show CDR1 as SGHAT and CDR2 as FQNNGV. This CDR3 spans 15 amino acids. The ends were cut back, 8 bases at V and 0 bases at J, with 11 bases in the middle. The CDR3 DNA is TGTGCCAGCGGCTCGTTGCGCTCTGGGGCCAACGTCCTGACTTTC. This sequence encodes CASGSLRSGANVLTF.

This clonotype was picked up a small number of times. The chain couples TRBV20-1 to TRBJ2-5; TRBD2 agrees at 8 bases. From germline, CDR1 is DFQATT and CDR2 SNEGSKA (reference sequence). V lost 8 bases to trimming and J lost 4 bases; unmatched junction nucleotides: 12. This CDR3 has 14 amino acids. CDR3 DNA: TGCAGTCACAACCGGGGGGGCATGGGAGAGACCCAGTACTTC. Amino acids: CSHNRGGMGETQYF.